These 8 T cell receptor beta chains were all obtained from the same sample, sequenced in a study of resident and recirculating memory T cells in vitiligo. This table comes from immunoSEQ multiplex PCR, and its TCRdb copy is limited to in-frame clones, with some not included. The sample records 72,000 or so clones, 90% to 95% being singletons. Sequenced input: blood. The origin of the receptors is a male donor with vitiligo.

This clone was seen only once. V usage is TRBV7-2 and J usage is TRBJ2-7, with 14 bases lining up with TRBD2. Germline V gives CDR1 SGHTA, CDR2 FQGNSA. The CDR3 runs to 17 residues. Trimming at V came to 4 bases and at J to 3 bases, leaving 8 bases not matched to a gene. CDR3 sequence reads: CASSSGGTSGSLYEQYF. CDR3 in DNA: TGTGCCAGCAGCTCGGGGGGGACTAGCGGGAGTCTCTACGAGCAGTACTTC.

V and J are TRBV9 and TRBJ2-1; 7 positions match TRBD2. Germline V CDR1 and CDR2: SGDLS, YYNGEE. The CDR3 is 13 amino acids. V was pared by 3 bases and J by 4 bases, with 1 base of the junction left unmatched. The CDR3: CASSDGGYNEQFF. CDR3 sequence (DNA): TGTGCCAGCAGCGACGGGGGGTACAATGAGCAGTTCTTC.

This rearrangement joins TRBV4-3 to TRBJ2-3; D is uncertain. CDR1 and CDR2 from the germline V gene are LGHNA and YSLEER. Trimming took off 1 base at V and 7 bases at J, with 9 bases between the two ends. The CDR3 covers 13 residues. Here the CDR3 reads CASSQGSRYTQYF. The CDR3 bases are TGCGCCAGCAGCCAAGGTAGTCGGTATACGCAGTATTTT.

The chain carries TRBV19 and TRBJ2-5, with 7 bases fitting TRBD2. After removal of 6 bases from V and 4 bases from J, the junction contained 5 bases not matched to a gene. The CDR3 totals 13 residues. CDR1 is LNHDA and CDR2 is SQIVND in the germline V gene (reference sequence). The CDR3 coding sequence is TGTGCCAGTAGCATATGGGGGGGAGAGACCCAGTACTTC. This gives the protein CASSIWGGETQYF.

This clone was seen a single time. In the same sample, other DNA sequences code for this CDR3. The chain is built from TRBV29-1 and TRBJ2-7, with D possibly TRBD1 on 8 matching bases. V was shortened by 7 bases and J by 2 bases, with 18 bases between the two germline ends. Germline lookup yields CDR1 SQVTM and CDR2 ANQGSEA. There are 14 residues in the CDR3. CDR3 amino acids: CSALDREGAYEQYF. Here the CDR3 DNA reads TGCAGCGCCTTGGACAGGGAGGGGGCCTACGAGCAGTACTTC.

The rearrangement uses TRBV11-3 and TRBJ2-3; tentatively, D is TRBD2 (6 bases). V lost 5 bases and J 0 bases, leaving 12 bases between the germline ends. CDR3 size: 15 residues. The germline gives CDR1 SGHNT, CDR2 YENEEA. This CDR3 is CASSPGGTSTDTQYF. The CDR3 DNA reads TGTGCCAGCAGCCCCGGGGGTACTAGCACAGATACGCAGTATTTT. Full variable domain (remainder filled in from reference TRBV11-3 and TRBJ2-3): EAGVVQSPRYKIIEKKQPVAFWCNPISGHNTLYWYLQNLGQGPELLIRYENEEAVDDSQLPKDRFSAERLKGVDSTLKIQPAELGDSAVYLCASSPGGTSTDTQYFGPGTRLTVL.

The chain uses TRBV4-3 and TRBJ2-7; 10 bases fit TRBD1. Germline trimming cut 6 bases from V and 2 bases from J; bases unmatched to any gene: 4. Germline V gives CDR1 LGHNA, CDR2 YSLEER. The CDR3 runs 14 residues. For the CDR3, the DNA is TGCGCCAGCAGTCCCGGGACAGGGGCCTACGAGCAGTACTTC. Translation: CASSPGTGAYEQYF.

The chain uses TRBV25-1 and TRBJ2-7; 7 bases agree with TRBD2. CDR1 and CDR2 (germline): MGHDK, SYGVNS. The CDR3 covers 16 residues. V was pared by 1 base and J by 6 bases, with 12 bases of the junction left unmatched. In DNA form, the CDR3 reads TGTGCCAGCAGTGAATCGACTAGCCGACCCTTGGGCGAGCAGTACTTC. Translating it yields CASSESTSRPLGEQYF.